The 29 T cell receptor beta chains below were found in one sample sequenced in a study of response to subunit inactivated influenza vaccine. One entry per CDR3 protein, called by TCRdb with MiXCR from the RT-PCR reads. The repertoire includes hundreds of thousands of distinct CDR3 sequences, about 12% of them detected once, and about 9.4% sits in the top ten. This material consisted of PBMCs from blood, taken on the day of vaccination. These receptor sequences come from a man in his forties or fifties who received an inactivated influenza vaccine.

The V and J genes are TRBV18 and TRBJ2-3; D unresolved. Trimming shortened V by 2 bases and J by 8 bases, and 8 bases separated the two germline ends. This CDR3 contains 12 residues. Germline lookup yields CDR1 KGHSH and CDR2 LQKENI. The CDR3 here is CASSPDSGTQYF. DNA for the CDR3: TGTGCCAGCTCACCAGACTCGGGTACGCAGTATTTT.

The V and J genes are TRBV7-9 and TRBJ1-4, with 7 nucleotides matching TRBD1. The CDR3 consists of 13 residues. J was trimmed by 3 bases and V by 7 bases; bases with no gene match: 2. The germline CDR1 and CDR2 sequences are SEHNR and FQNEAQ (reference sequence). CDR3 sequence (DNA): TGTGCCAGCACGGGACAGCCTAATGAAAAACTGTTTTTT. Its translation: CASTGQPNEKLFF.

This clonotype turned up a few times. This chain uses TRBV12-3 or TRBV12-4 with TRBJ2-3; no reliable D call. The CDR3 spans 15 residues. V was pared by 0 bases and J by 0 bases, with 7 bases between. The CDR3 loop reads CASSLAPISTDTQYF. CDR3 coding DNA: TGTGCCAGCAGTTTAGCCCCCATAAGCACAGATACGCAGTATTTT.

This chain uses TRBV29-1 with TRBJ1-5; D perhaps matches TRBD1 (6 bases). Trimming cost V 4 bases and J 4 bases, with 8 bases left between them. The length of the CDR3 is 12 residues. Germline loops: CDR1 SQVTM, CDR2 ANQGSEA. In nucleotides, the CDR3 is TGCAGCGTTGTAACAGGGAATCAGCCCCAGCATTTT. Protein: CSVVTGNQPQHF.

The chain uses TRBV4-2 and TRBJ1-5, with a possible D match to TRBD1 (5 bases). The CDR3 runs 20 residues. V lost 6 bases and J lost 0, with 27 bases in between. Germline CDR1 and CDR2: LGHNA and YNFKEQ. The CDR3 is CASRESGMAEGPYSNQPQHF. DNA of the CDR3: TGTGCCAGCAGGGAATCAGGGATGGCCGAAGGCCCCTATAGCAATCAGCCCCAGCATTTT.

This chain connects TRBV10-3 to TRBJ2-3; D remains ambiguous. CDR1 is ENHRY and CDR2 is SYGVKD in the germline V gene. CDR3 length: 14 amino acids. V was trimmed by 0 bases and J by 2 bases, leaving 6 bases between them. CDR3 bases: TGTGCCATCAGTGAGTCGCCAGACACAGATACGCAGTATTTT. It codes for CAISESPDTDTQYF.

The rearrangement uses TRBV7-8 and TRBJ2-3; 9 bases match TRBD2. The germline V gene encodes CDR1 SGHVS and CDR2 FQNEAQ. This CDR3 is built from 16 residues. The V segment lost 1 base and the J segment 2 bases; nucleotides outside the gene matches: 4. DNA for the CDR3: TGTGCCAGCAGCTTAGTCCCTAGCGGGGACACAGATACGCAGTATTTT. This sequence encodes CASSLVPSGDTDTQYF.

At least ten counts were recorded for this clonotype. The chain carries TRBV14 and TRBJ2-1, with D maybe TRBD1 (5 bases). Trimming shortened V by 1 base and J by 10 bases, and 11 bases separated the two germline ends. Germline V gene sequence: CDR1 SGHDN, CDR2 FVKESK. This CDR3 is built from 13 residues. The CDR3: CASSQGSWTEQFF. The CDR3 DNA reads TGTGCCAGCAGCCAAGGTTCATGGACAGAGCAGTTCTTC.

The CDR3 DNA reads as TGTGCCAGCAGCTTAGTGACAGCCGTGGGTAACACCATATATTTT. Translating gives CASSLVTAVGNTIYF. This chain uses TRBV7-2 with TRBJ1-3; D possibly corresponds to TRBD1 (5 bases). Trimming left V 1 base short and J 7 bases short, with 14 bases between. Per germline, CDR1 SGHTA and CDR2 FQGNSA. The CDR3 consists of 15 residues.

This clonotype was counted only a few times. The CDR3 nucleotides are TGCACCAGCAGCATACTAGGGTACTACGAGCAGTACTTC. Translation: CTSSILGYYEQYF. The chain combines TRBV1 with TRBJ2-7; the table's D call of TRBD2 was not tested on the DNA. TRBV1 is an annotated pseudogene. The CDR3 has 13 amino acids.

The chain recombines TRBV20-1 with TRBJ2-3; TRBD2 matches 10 bases. Germline V CDR1 and CDR2: DFQATT, SNEGSKA (reference sequence). This CDR3 contains 15 residues. V gave up 0 bases and J gave up 7 bases; unmatched junction bases: 7. The DNA of the CDR3 is TGCAGTGCTAGAGATCCAGCGGGGGGGTTACATACGCAGTATTTT. Translation: CSARDPAGGLHTQYF.

This clonotype was counted only a few times. The V call is TRBV5-6, the J call TRBJ2-1; maybe TRBD2 (6 bases). Per germline, CDR1 SGHDT and CDR2 YYEEEE. The ends were cut back, 1 base at V and 7 bases at J, with 18 bases in the middle. This CDR3 comprises 16 residues. This CDR3 is CASSLRSGLDYNEQFF. CDR3 DNA sequence: TGTGCCAGCAGCTTGCGGTCGGGACTCGACTATAATGAGCAGTTCTTC.

The chain joins TRBV20-1 to TRBJ2-3, with TRBD2 matching 7 bases. Germline loops: CDR1 DFQATT, CDR2 SNEGSKA (reference sequence). The junction had 20 bases not matched to a gene; V was cut back by 2 bases and J by 6 bases. The length of the CDR3 is 18 residues. CDR3 DNA sequence: TGCAGTGCTAGATCGCCCCTCCGTGGACTAGGGTTGTCGGATACGCAGTATTTT. It yields the protein CSARSPLRGLGLSDTQYF.

This chain links TRBV5-5 with TRBJ2-3; the match to TRBD2 covers 9 bases. The CDR3 sequence is 16 residues long. CDR1 and CDR2 (germline): SGHKS, YYEKEE (reference sequence). Losses at the gene ends were 3 bases for V and 0 bases for J; bases not matched to a gene: 5. The CDR3: CASSSLAGSSTDTQYF. DNA for the CDR3: TGTGCCAGCAGCTCCCTAGCGGGGTCGAGCACAGATACGCAGTATTTT.

This clonotype was observed many times. This rearrangement joins TRBV20-1 to TRBJ2-7; either TRBD1 or TRBD2 may fit D (6 bases each). The CDR3 contains 14 residues. Germline CDR1 and CDR2: DFQATT and SNEGSKA (reference sequence). V was pared by 5 bases and J by 3 bases, with 17 bases between. The CDR3 nucleotides read TGCAGTGCTCCCAACGTCCGGGGGCACTACGAGCAGTACTTC. Translated: CSAPNVRGHYEQYF.

V gene TRBV20-1 combines with J gene TRBJ2-3; no firm D call. Germline loops: CDR1 DFQATT, CDR2 SNEGSKA (reference sequence). CDR3 size: 15 residues. With 5 bases removed from V and 0 bases from J, the gap between germline ends came to 15 bases. The DNA for the CDR3 is TGCAGTGCTCCCTCTTCCGGAACTAGCACAGATACGCAGTATTTT. Its translation: CSAPSSGTSTDTQYF.

This clonotype was seen many times. As DNA, the CDR3 is TGCAGGTTTAGGGGCACAGATACGCAGTATTTT. As protein: CRFRGTDTQYF. This chain uses TRBV20-1 with TRBJ2-3; no definite D call. Germline V gene sequence: CDR1 DFQATT, CDR2 SNEGSKA (reference sequence). This CDR3 region has 11 residues.

V gene TRBV12-3 or TRBV12-4 combines with J gene TRBJ2-3; 7 bases are a match to TRBD2. J gave up 5 bases and V 5 bases, and 7 bases lay outside the gene matches. The CDR3 loop spans 14 amino acids. The CDR3 DNA reads as TGTGCCAGCAGTAGCGGGGCGGACCGAGATACGCAGTATTTT. It encodes CASSSGADRDTQYF.

This clonotype was observed a handful of times. The chain recombines TRBV28 with TRBJ2-3; 8 nucleotides agree with TRBD2. Germline V gene data show CDR1 as MDHEN and CDR2 as SYDVKM. This CDR3 is built from 14 residues. Unmatched junction bases numbered 12, after V lost 11 bases and J lost 5 bases. The CDR3 DNA reads as TGTGCCGCCCCGCCGGGACTAGGCTTAGATACGCAGTATTTT. Its translation: CAAPPGLGLDTQYF.

This sequence joins TRBV12-3 or TRBV12-4 and TRBJ2-1; 7 bases line up with TRBD1. J lost 5 bases, V lost 2 bases, and 6 bases had no gene match. The CDR3 is 15 amino acids. In nucleotides, the CDR3 is TGTGCCAGCAGTTTATTACAGGGGCTAAACAATGAGCAGTTCTTC. Translating gives CASSLLQGLNNEQFF.

This clonotype was seen many times. The genes are TRBV5-1 and TRBJ1-1, with a possible D match to TRBD1 (6 bases). The CDR3 covers 15 residues. Germline V lookup: CDR1 SGHRS, CDR2 YFSETQ. V was clipped by 4 bases and J by 3 bases, with 16 bases between them. For the CDR3, the DNA is TGCGCCAGCAGCCGGACAGCGCAACTAGACACTGAAGCTTTCTTT. This encodes CASSRTAQLDTEAFF.

This clonotype came up a few times. The chain has TRBV7-6 and TRBJ2-7, with TRBD1 matching over 8 bases. CDR1 and CDR2 from the germline V gene are SGHVS and FNYEAQ. The CDR3 totals 13 residues. J lost 3 bases, V lost 4 bases, and 2 bases had no gene match. CDR3: CASSSTGDYEQYF. CDR3 DNA sequence: TGTGCCAGCAGCTCGACAGGGGACTACGAGCAGTACTTC.

V is TRBV5-1 and J is TRBJ2-1; 9 nucleotides match TRBD2. Germline-derived CDR1 and CDR2 are SGHRS and YFSETQ. The CDR3 is 16 amino acids. V was clipped by 0 bases and J by 7 bases; unmatched bases: 8. DNA of the CDR3: TGCGCCAGCAGCTTGGAGTTTAGCGGGAGTTTAAATGAGCAGTTCTTC. It translates to CASSLEFSGSLNEQFF.

This clonotype was picked up a small number of times. The rearrangement uses TRBV4-3 and TRBJ1-1, with a possible D match to TRBD1 (6 bases). Trimming stripped 0 bases from V and 4 bases from J, with 15 bases between. This CDR3 spans 16 amino acids. Germline CDR1 and CDR2: LGHNA and YSLEER. CDR3 loop: CASSQDQGHRPTEAFF. CDR3 in DNA: TGCGCCAGCAGCCAAGATCAGGGACACAGGCCCACTGAAGCTTTCTTT.

This clonotype was found a few times. The rearrangement joins TRBV28 to TRBJ2-7; maybe TRBD2 (6 bases). From germline, CDR1 is MDHEN and CDR2 SYDVKM. The CDR3 runs 14 residues. V gave up 5 bases and J gave up 6 bases, with 17 bases separating them. CDR3 sequence reads: CASSTSYLGGEQYF. The CDR3 DNA sequence: TGTGCCAGCAGTACTTCCTACCTCGGGGGCGAGCAGTACTTC.

This clonotype came up a few times. The gene calls are TRBV4-2 and TRBJ2-3; D might be TRBD1 (5 bases). The V gene's germline CDR1 is LGHNA and CDR2 YNFKEQ. Trimming took off 0 bases at V and 0 bases at J, with 13 bases between the two ends. This CDR3 is built from 17 residues. In DNA form, the CDR3 reads TGTGCCAGCAGCCAAGATGGGGCGGCAACTAGCACAGATACGCAGTATTTT. Residues: CASSQDGAATSTDTQYF.

This clonotype was observed a handful of times. V usage is TRBV6-1 and J usage is TRBJ2-3; 10 bases are shared with TRBD1. Germline V CDR1 and CDR2: MNHNS, SASEGT. V trimming: 3 bases; J trimming: 1 base; junction bases outside the gene matches: 7. The CDR3 length is 17 residues. In DNA form, the CDR3 reads TGTGCCAGCAGTGACACGGACAGGGGGTTTCGCACAGATACGCAGTATTTT. Translation gives CASSDTDRGFRTDTQYF.

The chain couples TRBV7-3 to TRBJ2-2; D is unclear. Germline V gene data show CDR1 as SGHTA and CDR2 as FQGTGA. V lost 2 bases and J lost 7, with 11 bases in between. The CDR3 spans 14 residues. The CDR3, as DNA: TGTGCCAGCAGCTTAGACCCGGGCGTCGGGGAGCTGTTTTTT. Its protein is CASSLDPGVGELFF.

This clonotype came up a few times. A much larger clonotype is one base distant, so this may be a read error. The genes are TRBV6-2 or TRBV6-3 and TRBJ2-7; no clear D gene. Trimming stripped 6 bases from V and 2 bases from J, with 5 bases between. The V gene's germline CDR1 is MNHEY and CDR2 SVGEGT. The CDR3 totals 11 residues. CDR3 in amino acids: CASSHTYEQYF. CDR3 nucleotides: TGTGCCAGCAGCCATACCTACGAGCAGTACTTC.